This T cell receptor beta chain appears in the sequencing data of a study of T-cell reconstitution after alpha-beta-depleted transplantation in children (dated by TCRdb to the mid-2010s). For the wider study: Using TCR repertoire profiling, the study followed T-cell immune reconstitution in a quantitative way in children after TCRalphabeta/CD19-depleted allogeneic hematopoietic cell transplantation.

In regard to this clonotype: What this receptor recognizes is not known. Within one base of it there is no much larger clone, and no base qualities were kept.

Receptors were amplified or captured by PCR. Sequencing relied on an Illumina HiSeq 2500. TCR libraries were prepared with molecular barcoding, using unique molecular identifiers to normalize TCRbeta repertoire quantification. TCRdb took the public reads, trimmed them with fastp at Q25, ran MiXCR for clone calling and kept in-frame beta chains. One record per CDR3 amino acid sequence lists the most common genes and DNA. Across this sample there are some 500,000 distinct CDR3 sequences, with approximately 29% seen only once. Roughly 2.5% of the sample comes from the top ten. Trimming takes 3 bases from V and 1 base from J, and the germline ends sit 9 bases apart. From its cysteine to its phenylalanine, the CDR3 spans 14 amino acids. The kept DNA is CDR3 alone, 42 bases in frame from the first base. According to the germline V gene, CDR1 reads MDHEN and CDR2 reads SYDVKM.

The receptor chain draws on TRBV28 and TRBJ2-5; D gene: possibly TRBD2, on 5 matching bases. The material sequenced was PBMCs from the stem cell graft donor, taken from the stem cell graft. The receptor's source is a human donor who donated a stem cell graft to a child with aplastic anemia. The DNA reads TGTGCCAGCAGTTTCGGCCGGGGCCAAGAGACCCAGTACTTC. This encodes CASSFGRGQETQYF.